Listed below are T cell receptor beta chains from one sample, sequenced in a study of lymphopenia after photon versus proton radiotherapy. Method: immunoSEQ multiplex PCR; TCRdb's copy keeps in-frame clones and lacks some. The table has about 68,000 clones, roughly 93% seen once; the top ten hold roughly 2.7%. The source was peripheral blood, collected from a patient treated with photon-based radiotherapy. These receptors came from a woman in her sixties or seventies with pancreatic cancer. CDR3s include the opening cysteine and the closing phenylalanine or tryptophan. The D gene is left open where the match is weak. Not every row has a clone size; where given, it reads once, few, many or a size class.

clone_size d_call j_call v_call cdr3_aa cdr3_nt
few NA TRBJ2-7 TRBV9 CASSVASGLSVVQYF TGTGCCAGCAGCGTTGCTTCCGGGTTGTCGGTAGTGCAGTACTTC
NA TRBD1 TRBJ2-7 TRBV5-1 CASSGTGSYEQYF TGCGCCAGCAGCGGGACAGGGTCCTACGAGCAGTACTTC
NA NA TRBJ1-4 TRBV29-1 CSVRWGTSKMEKLFF TGCAGCGTACGGTGGGGCACATCCAAGATGGAAAAACTGTTTTTT
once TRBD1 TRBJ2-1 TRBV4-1 CASSARTGSFYNEQFF TGCGCCAGCAGCGCGCGGACAGGCAGCTTCTACAATGAGCAGTTCTTC
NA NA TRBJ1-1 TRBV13 CASSPPWAIAEAFF TGTGCCAGCAGCCCCCCTTGGGCCATTGCTGAAGCTTTCTTT
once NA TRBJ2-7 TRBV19 CASSIPGHYEQYF TGTGCCAGTAGTATCCCCGGCCACTACGAGCAGTACTTC
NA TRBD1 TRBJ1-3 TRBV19 CASTDRTLSGNTIYF TGTGCCAGTACGGACAGGACCCTCTCTGGAAACACCATATATTTT
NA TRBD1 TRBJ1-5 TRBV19 CASSIEGTGVQPQHF TGTGCCAGTAGTATAGAGGGGACAGGGGTTCAGCCCCAGCATTTT
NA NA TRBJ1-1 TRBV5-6 CASSSDWTEAFF TGTGCCAGCAGCTCAGATTGGACAGAAGCTTTCTTT
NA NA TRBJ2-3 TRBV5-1 CASSTDSGGILTDTQYF TGCGCCAGCAGCACCGACTCGGGGGGCATCCTCACAGATACGCAGTATTTT
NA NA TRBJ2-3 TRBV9 CASSVAPQKDTQYF TGTGCCAGCAGCGTAGCCCCACAAAAGGATACGCAGTATTTT
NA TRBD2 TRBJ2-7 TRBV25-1 CASSEGGRASYEQYF TGTGCCAGCAGTGAGGGCGGGAGGGCCTCATACGAGCAGTACTTC
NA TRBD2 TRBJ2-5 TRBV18 CASSPYQQSGAQYF TGTGCCAGCTCACCATACCAGCAGAGCGGGGCCCAGTACTTC
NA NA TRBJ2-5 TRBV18 CASSPNAQGETQYF TGTGCCAGCTCACCAAACGCACAGGGAGAGACCCAGTACTTC
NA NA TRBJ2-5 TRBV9 CASSPAVTQETQYF TGTGCCAGCAGCCCGGCGGTGACTCAAGAGACCCAGTACTTC
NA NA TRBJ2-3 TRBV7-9 CASSLPTDTQYF TGTGCCAGCAGCCTACCCACAGATACGCAGTATTTT
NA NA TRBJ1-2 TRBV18 CASSPTPNNYGYTF TGTGCCAGCTCACCGACGCCCAATAACTATGGCTACACCTTC
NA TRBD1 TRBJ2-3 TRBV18 CASSGGQASTDTQYF TGTGCCAGCTCGGGGGGACAGGCTAGCACAGATACGCAGTATTTT
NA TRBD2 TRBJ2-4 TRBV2 CASSQNGGNIQYF TGTGCCAGCAGTCAGAACGGGGGGAACATTCAGTACTTC
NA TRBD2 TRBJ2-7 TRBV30 CAWSWREGRWEQYF TGTGCCTGGTCATGGCGGGAGGGCCGGTGGGAGCAGTACTTC
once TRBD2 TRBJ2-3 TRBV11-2 CASSLDGLAGVLDTQYF TGTGCCAGCAGCTTAGATGGGCTAGCGGGAGTACTTGATACGCAGTATTTT
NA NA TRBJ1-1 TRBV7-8 CASSLQLGMNTEAFF TGTGCCAGCAGCCTCCAGTTGGGGATGAACACTGAAGCTTTCTTT
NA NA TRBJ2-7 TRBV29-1 CSVEGTVPYEQYF TGCAGCGTTGAAGGGACGGTACCCTACGAGCAGTACTTC
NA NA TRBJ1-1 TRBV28 CASSLVLTANTEAFF TGTGCCAGCAGTTTAGTTCTAACAGCTAACACTGAAGCTTTCTTT
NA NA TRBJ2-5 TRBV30 CAWTPGGETQYF TGTGCCTGGACCCCTGGGGGGGAGACCCAGTACTTC
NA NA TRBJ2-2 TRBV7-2 CASSLRPPPAGELFF TGTGCCAGCAGCTTAAGGCCGCCCCCAGCCGGGGAGCTGTTTTTT
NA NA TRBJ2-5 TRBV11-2 CASSLERTVLEQYF TGTGCCAGCAGCTTAGAGAGGACAGTTCTTGAGCAGTACTTC
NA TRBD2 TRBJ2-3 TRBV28 CALSGRAADTQYF TGTGCCTTAAGCGGGAGGGCCGCAGATACGCAGTATTTT
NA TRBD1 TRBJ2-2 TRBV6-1 CASTRDSFSGELFF TGTGCCAGCACCCGGGACAGCTTTTCCGGGGAGCTGTTTTTT
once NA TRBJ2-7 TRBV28 CASSFSLGPREQYF TGTGCCAGCAGTTTCAGCCTAGGGCCCCGCGAGCAGTACTTC
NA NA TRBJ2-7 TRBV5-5 CASSTGDGYEQYF TGTGCCAGCAGCACTGGGGACGGCTACGAGCAGTACTTC
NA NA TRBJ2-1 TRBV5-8 CASSRGRGNEQFF TGTGCCAGCAGTCGCGGCAGGGGCAATGAGCAGTTCTTC
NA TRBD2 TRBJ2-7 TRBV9 CASSPGLAGVDEQYF TGTGCCAGCAGCCCAGGACTAGCGGGAGTGGACGAGCAGTACTTC
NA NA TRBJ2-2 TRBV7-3 CASSRGANTGELFF TGTGCCAGCTCGCGCGGGGCGAACACCGGGGAGCTGTTTTTT
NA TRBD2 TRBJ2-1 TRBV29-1 CSVSAGRNEQFF TGCAGCGTTAGTGCCGGGAGGAATGAGCAGTTCTTC
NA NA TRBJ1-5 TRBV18 CASSLIQDSNQPQHF TGTGCCAGCTCACTTATACAGGATAGCAATCAGCCCCAGCATTTT
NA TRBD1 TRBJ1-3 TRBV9 CASSVDTGAGGNTIYF TGTGCCAGCAGCGTGGACACAGGGGCTGGCGGAAACACCATATATTTT
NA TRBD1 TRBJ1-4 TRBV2 CASRWTGAEKLFF TGTGCCAGCAGATGGACAGGGGCGGAAAAACTGTTTTTT
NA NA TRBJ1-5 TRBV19 CASSISGSWEPQHF TGTGCCAGTAGTATCTCGGGATCTTGGGAGCCCCAGCATTTT